This entry lists 14 T cell receptor beta chains sequenced from one sample in a study of blood T cell repertoires in COVID-19. Some clones are missing from TCRdb's copy, which holds only in-frame ones; the method was immunoSEQ multiplex PCR. This sample has around 270,000 clones, with around nine tenths found just once. The material sequenced was peripheral blood. These receptors were obtained from a man in his forties with acute or convalescent COVID-19.

The CDR3, as DNA: TGTGCCATCTGGGAGGGACAGGGAGGGTCGAGCACTGAAGCTTTCTTT. It translates to CAIWEGQGGSSTEAFF. V gene TRBV10-3 combines with J gene TRBJ1-1; TRBD1 aligns across 9 bases. Germline values: CDR1 ENHRY, CDR2 SYGVKD. CDR3 length: 16 residues. The J segment lost 4 bases and the V segment lost 8 bases, leaving 14 bases of the junction unmatched.

The chain links TRBV9 to TRBJ1-5; D is ambiguous. The V and J ends lost 2 bases and 6 bases respectively, with 15 bases between them. Germline values: CDR1 SGDLS, CDR2 YYNGEE. The CDR3 is made up of 15 amino acids. The CDR3 DNA reads TGTGCCAGCAGCGTCACAGACGGTTCAGGTCAGCCCCAGCATTTT. This sequence encodes CASSVTDGSGQPQHF.

The rearrangement links TRBV2 to TRBJ2-7; D ambiguous. Germline V gene lookup returns CDR1 SNHLY and CDR2 FYNNEI. The CDR3 has 16 amino acids. Trimming pared 1 base from V and 4 bases from J, leaving 17 bases between. For the CDR3, the DNA is TGTGCCAGCAGTGAAGGGTCAGGCCGTACTGGTTACGAGCAGTACTTC. Residues: CASSEGSGRTGYEQYF. Full variable domain (missing parts from reference TRBV2 and TRBJ2-7): EPEVTQTPSHQVTQMGQEVILRCVPISNHLYFYWYRQILGQKVEFLVSFYNNEISEKSEIFDDQFSVERPDGSNFTLKIRSTKLEDSAMYFCASSEGSGRTGYEQYFGPGTRLTVT.

The chain employs TRBV6-5 and TRBJ1-2; 8 bases are a match to TRBD1. V was clipped by 7 bases and J by 7 bases; unmatched bases: 8. This CDR3 is built from 13 residues. The germline V gene has CDR1 MNHEY and CDR2 SVGAGI. The CDR3 spells CASTPDRERGYTF. For the CDR3, the DNA is TGTGCCAGCACCCCGGACAGGGAACGTGGCTACACCTTC.

The V call is TRBV18, the J call TRBJ1-1, with TRBD1 identical over 8 bases. The CDR3 extends over 13 amino acids. CDR1 and CDR2 from the germline V gene are KGHSH and LQKENI. V was clipped by 3 bases and J by 10 bases; unmatched bases: 7. Here the CDR3 reads CASSPLTGEAAFF. In DNA form, the CDR3 reads TGTGCCAGCTCACCTTTGACAGGGGAGGCAGCTTTCTTT.

This chain joins TRBV19 and TRBJ1-5, with 8 nucleotides matching TRBD1. This CDR3 comprises 15 residues. V lost 3 bases to trimming and J lost 7 bases; unmatched junction nucleotides: 8. Germline V CDR1 and CDR2: LNHDA, SQIVND (reference sequence). This chain's CDR3 is CASSIPPQGDQPQHF. The CDR3 DNA reads as TGTGCCAGTAGTATCCCCCCACAGGGGGACCAGCCCCAGCATTTT.

V is TRBV2 and J is TRBJ1-1, with a possible D match to TRBD1 (6 bases). The CDR3 totals 13 residues. Looked up from germline, CDR1 is SNHLY and CDR2 is FYNNEI. Trimming shortened V by 4 bases and J by 3 bases, and 9 bases separated the two germline ends. The CDR3 DNA sequence: TGTGCCAGCAGTGGGCAGGGGCACACTGAAGCTTTCTTT. It encodes CASSGQGHTEAFF.

The chain carries TRBV6-6 and TRBJ1-1; D remains unclear. Trimming pared 6 bases from V and 10 bases from J, leaving 12 bases between. The CDR3 has 11 amino acids. From germline, CDR1 is MNHNY and CDR2 SVGAGI (reference sequence). The CDR3 DNA is TGTGCCAGCAGGGGTACTACTTCAGCTTTCTTT. Its protein product is CASRGTTSAFF.

The chain joins TRBV10-3 to TRBJ1-2; no reliable D call. This CDR3 contains 13 residues. Germline CDR1 is ENHRY and CDR2 is SYGVKD. Deletions cut 3 bases from V and 2 bases from J, with 7 bases between. The CDR3 spells CAISDQANYGYTF. CDR3 bases: TGTGCCATCAGTGACCAGGCCAACTATGGCTACACCTTC.

The chain couples TRBV4-1 to TRBJ1-5, with 7 positions matching TRBD1. Germline CDR1 reads MGHRA; CDR2 reads YSYEKL. The CDR3 is 15 residues long. J gave up 2 bases and V 6 bases, and 7 bases lay outside the gene matches. CDR3 DNA sequence: TGCGCCAGCAGGCCTCAGGGGGAAGGCAATCAGCCCCAGCATTTT. Residues: CASRPQGEGNQPQHF.

This chain joins TRBV11-2 and TRBJ2-3, with D possibly TRBD1 on 6 matching bases. Germline values: CDR1 SGHAT, CDR2 FQNNGV. V was cut by 5 bases and J by 2 bases, with 14 bases left in between. The CDR3 extends over 15 amino acids. The CDR3 bases are TGTGCCAGCAGCCCCGCAGGGGTCACCACAGATACGCAGTATTTT. It specifies CASSPAGVTTDTQYF. Using reference TRBV11-2 and TRBJ2-3 for the parts outside the CDR3, the full variable domain is EAGVAQSPRYKIIEKRQSVAFWCNPISGHATLYWYQQILGQGPKLLIQFQNNGVVDDSQLPKDRFSAERLKGVDSTLKIQPAKLEDSAVYLCASSPAGVTTDTQYFGPGTRLTVL.

The chain links TRBV28 to TRBJ2-1; tentatively, D is TRBD2 (6 bases). The CDR3 spans 15 residues. Trimming removed 3 bases at V and 7 bases at J, with 16 bases between. Germline values: CDR1 MDHEN, CDR2 SYDVKM. CDR3 sequence: CASSFISAGINEQFF. The CDR3 DNA sequence: TGTGCCAGCAGTTTTATTAGTGCGGGAATAAATGAGCAGTTCTTC.

The gene calls are TRBV4-2 and TRBJ1-3; D unresolved. This CDR3 comprises 17 residues. The ends were cut back, 0 bases at V and 4 bases at J, with 16 bases in the middle. In germline, CDR1 is LGHNA, CDR2 YNFKEQ. The chain's CDR3 is CASSQEPQLTFGNTIYF. For the CDR3, the DNA is TGTGCCAGCAGCCAAGAACCCCAACTCACCTTCGGAAACACCATATATTTT.

The genes are TRBV12-3 or TRBV12-4 and TRBJ1-2, with D perhaps TRBD1 (6 bases). The CDR3 runs to 12 residues. V was shortened by 8 bases and J by 1 base, with 8 bases between the two germline ends. CDR3 nucleotide sequence: TGTGCCAGCGCCAGGGGTAACTATGGCTACACCTTC. Translated, it gives CASARGNYGYTF.